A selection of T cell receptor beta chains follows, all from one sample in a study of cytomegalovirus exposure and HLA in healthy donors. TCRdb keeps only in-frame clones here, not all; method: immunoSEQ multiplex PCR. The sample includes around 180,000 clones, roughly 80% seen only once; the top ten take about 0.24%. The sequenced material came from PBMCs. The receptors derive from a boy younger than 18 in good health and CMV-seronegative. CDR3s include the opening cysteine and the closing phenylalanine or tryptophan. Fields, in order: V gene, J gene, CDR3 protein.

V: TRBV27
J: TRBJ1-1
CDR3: CASSTTGYTAFF

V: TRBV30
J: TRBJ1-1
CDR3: CAWSLGLVAFF

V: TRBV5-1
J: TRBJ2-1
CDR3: CASSLESQAFDNEQFF

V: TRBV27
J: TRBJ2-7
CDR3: CASSEPGRGDEQYF

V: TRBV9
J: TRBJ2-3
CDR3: CASSVVGISTDTQYF

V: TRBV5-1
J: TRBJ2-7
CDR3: CASSLAREFGEQYF

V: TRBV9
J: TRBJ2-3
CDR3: CASSTRTGFFADTQYF

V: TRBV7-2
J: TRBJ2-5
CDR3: CASSFEFWETQYF

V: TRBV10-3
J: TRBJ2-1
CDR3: CAIKKGPGQNNEQFF

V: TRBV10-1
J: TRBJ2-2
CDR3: CASSGGQTWNTGELFF

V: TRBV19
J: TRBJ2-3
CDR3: CASSTLGVSTDTQYF

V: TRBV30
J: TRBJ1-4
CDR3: CAWSVRGNEKLFF

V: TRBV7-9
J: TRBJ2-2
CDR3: CASSFLALNTGELFF